The 24 T cell receptor beta chains below come from one sample, sequenced in a study of shared clonotypes between healthy human individuals. Libraries were prepared by immunoSEQ multiplex PCR; TCRdb keeps only in-frame clonotypes and omits some of them. The data contain under 850,000 clones, over 90% of them singletons. Naive CD8 cells were CD45RO-negative, positively selected for CCR7, excluding terminally differentiated effector memory CD45RA+ cells. The source material was naive CD8+ T cells sorted from blood. The source of these receptors is a young man in good health.

CDR3 residues: CASSGSNREQYF. DNA for the CDR3: TGTGCCAGCTCGGGCAGTAACCGCGAGCAGTACTTC. The chain couples TRBV18 to TRBJ2-7; no firm D call. In germline, CDR1 is KGHSH, CDR2 LQKENI. The CDR3 is made up of 12 amino acids. Between the trimmed V and J ends, which lost 6 bases and 6 bases, there was a span of 12 bases. Full variable domain (rest looked up from reference TRBV18 and TRBJ2-7): NAGVMQNPRHLVRRRGQEARLRCSPMKGHSHVYWYRQLPEEGLKFMVYLQKENIIDESGMPKERFSAEFPKEGPSILRIQQVVRGDSAAYFCASSGSNREQYFGPGTRLTVT.

The chain couples TRBV27 to TRBJ1-3; no reliable D call. The CDR3 sequence is 15 residues long. Germline assignment: CDR1 MNHEY and CDR2 SMNVEV (reference sequence). V gave up 0 bases and J gave up 4 bases, with 10 bases separating them. The CDR3 bases are TGTGCCAGCAGTTTATCGACGACAACAGGAAACACCATATATTTT. Protein sequence: CASSLSTTTGNTIYF.

V usage is TRBV7-2 and J usage is TRBJ2-7, with unresolved D. The germline V gene has CDR1 SGHTA and CDR2 FQGNSA. V was cut by 1 base and J by 9 bases, with 10 bases left in between. The CDR3 covers 12 residues. This chain's CDR3 is CASSLDGVRQYF. DNA of the CDR3: TGTGCCAGCAGCTTAGATGGGGTCCGGCAGTACTTC.

The chain carries TRBV27 and TRBJ2-7; possibly TRBD2 for D (5 bases). The V end lost 9 bases, the J end lost 6 bases, and 12 bases lay between the germline ends. The CDR3 totals 11 residues. From germline, CDR1 is MNHEY and CDR2 SMNVEV (reference sequence). In DNA form, the CDR3 reads TGTGCCAGTCGTTCGGGGTTCGAGCAGTACTTC. Protein sequence: CASRSGFEQYF.

This clone was seen only once. This sequence joins TRBV19 and TRBJ2-5; 11 positions match TRBD2. Germline lookup yields CDR1 LNHDA and CDR2 SQIVND (reference sequence). V lost 3 bases and J lost 5; bases outside the gene matches: 5. The CDR3 is 15 amino acids. The CDR3 spells CASSMTSGMAETQYF. CDR3 DNA: TGTGCCAGTAGTATGACTAGCGGGATGGCGGAGACCCAGTACTTC.

This clone was detected only a few times. The V gene is TRBV10-2, the J gene TRBJ1-5; D gene unclear. Germline V CDR1 and CDR2: WSHSY, SAAADI. Trimming took 4 bases from V and 8 from J, leaving 9 bases between them. The length of the CDR3 is 12 residues. The chain's CDR3 is CASSVQREPQHF. CDR3 nucleotides: TGCGCCAGCAGTGTCCAGAGGGAGCCCCAGCATTTT.

The chain carries TRBV7-9 and TRBJ2-7, with D possibly being TRBD1 (5 bases). Trimming left V 4 bases short and J 3 bases short, with 22 bases between. CDR3 length equals 17 residues. Germline V CDR1 and CDR2: SEHNR, FQNEAQ (reference sequence). The CDR3 protein is CASSSRSRQGSHYEQYF. Here the CDR3 DNA reads TGTGCCAGCAGCTCCCGGTCGAGGCAGGGAAGCCACTACGAGCAGTACTTC. Based on the CDR3 plus reference TRBV7-9 and TRBJ2-7, the full variable domain is DTGVSQNPRHKITKRGQNVTFRCDPISEHNRLYWYRQTLGQGPEFLTYFQNEAQLEKSRLLSDRFSAERPKGSFSTLEIQRTEQGDSAMYLCASSSRSRQGSHYEQYFGPGTRLTVT.

The rearrangement links TRBV29-1 to TRBJ1-1, with a weak D call TRBD1 (6 bases). The CDR3 extends over 16 amino acids. Per germline, CDR1 SQVTM and CDR2 ANQGSEA. Trimming shortened V by 8 bases and J by 1 base, and 23 bases separated the two germline ends. CDR3 nucleotides: TGCAGCCAATTCCCTTGGGGGGCTGGGGGGAACACTGAAGCTTTCTTT. It translates to CSQFPWGAGGNTEAFF. The whole variable domain, remainder taken from reference TRBV29-1 and TRBJ1-1, is SAVISQKPSRDICQRGTSLTIQCQVDSQVTMMFWYRQQPGQSLTLIATANQGSEATYESGFVIDKFPISRPNLTFSTLTVSNMSPEDSSIYLCSQFPWGAGGNTEAFFGQGTRLTVV.

The V call is TRBV28, the J call TRBJ1-5; D remains unclear. V shed 3 bases and J shed 2 bases, with 11 bases lying between them. CDR3 length: 15 residues. The germline V gene encodes CDR1 MDHEN and CDR2 SYDVKM. CDR3: CASSFSFTGNQPQHF. The CDR3 coding sequence is TGTGCCAGCAGTTTTTCCTTCACTGGCAATCAGCCCCAGCATTTT.

The genes are TRBV5-1 and TRBJ1-3, with unresolved D. V was cut by 4 bases and J by 4 bases, with 9 bases left in between. CDR3 length: 13 amino acids. Looked up from germline, CDR1 is SGHRS and CDR2 is YFSETQ. CDR3 nucleotides: TGCGCCAGCAGCCTCCAGCCAGGAAACACCATATATTTT. As protein: CASSLQPGNTIYF.

The chain employs TRBV27 and TRBJ1-2; tentative D call: TRBD1 (5 bases). The CDR3 loop spans 16 amino acids. V was trimmed by 5 bases and J by 6 bases, leaving 22 bases between them. Germline CDR1 is MNHEY and CDR2 is SMNVEV (reference sequence). CDR3 sequence reads: CASSQFSRQPPNGYTF. The CDR3 coding sequence is TGTGCCAGCAGTCAATTCTCACGACAGCCACCTAATGGCTACACCTTC.

The rearrangement uses TRBV20-1 and TRBJ2-1, with a possible D match to TRBD2 (5 bases). Germline CDR1 is DFQATT and CDR2 is SNEGSKA (reference sequence). Between the trimmed V and J ends, which lost 4 bases and 7 bases, there was a span of 8 bases. This CDR3 is built from 11 residues. CDR3 DNA sequence: TGCAGTGCTATCGAGGGAAATGAGCAGTTCTTC. Protein sequence: CSAIEGNEQFF.

As for this clone: At one boundary the junction diverges from the germline segment, which might be a read error. The chain joins TRBV2 to TRBJ1-5, with D uncertain. The length of the CDR3 is 12 residues. In germline, CDR1 is SNHLY, CDR2 FYNNEI. This CDR3 is CASGESNQPQHF. CDR3 coding DNA: TGTGCCAGCGGTGAGAGCAATCAGCCCCAGCATTTT.

The V gene is TRBV29-1, the J gene TRBJ2-1; D is possibly TRBD2 (5 bases). CDR3 length: 15 amino acids. V lost 7 bases, J lost 0 bases, and 16 bases lay in between. The V gene's germline CDR1 is SQVTM and CDR2 ANQGSEA. The DNA for the CDR3 is TGCAGCGCCTGCCCCGAGGGAAGCTCCTACAATGAGCAGTTCTTC. The encoded protein is CSACPEGSSYNEQFF.

The V and J genes are TRBV6-1 and TRBJ1-2; 7 bases align to TRBD1. Losses at the gene ends were 1 base for V and 6 bases for J; bases not matched to a gene: 5. CDR3 length equals 14 residues. Looked up from germline, CDR1 is MNHNS and CDR2 is SASEGT. CDR3 region: CASSEGQGYDGYTF. The CDR3 DNA reads as TGTGCCAGCAGTGAAGGACAGGGCTATGATGGCTACACCTTC.

The chain carries TRBV6-5 and TRBJ1-2; maybe TRBD1 (5 bases). The CDR3 loop spans 13 amino acids. The germline V gene has CDR1 MNHEY and CDR2 SVGAGI. Trimming removed 11 bases from V and 5 bases from J, with 18 bases in between. The CDR3 DNA reads as TGTGCCGCCACCCGGGGGACTTCATATGGCTACACCTTC. It translates to CAATRGTSYGYTF.

V usage is TRBV6-6 and J usage is TRBJ2-1; D may be TRBD2 (6 bases). Germline lookup yields CDR1 MNHNY and CDR2 SVGAGI (reference sequence). This CDR3 is built from 13 residues. V lost 6 bases, J lost 6 bases, and 12 bases lay in between. CDR3 bases: TGTGCCAGCAGACCCCCAGCGGGCAATGAGCAGTTCTTC. Translation gives CASRPPAGNEQFF.

The rearrangement uses TRBV5-4 and TRBJ2-7; 10 bases are shared with TRBD2. The germline CDR1 and CDR2 sequences are SGHNT and YYREEE (reference sequence). CDR3 length equals 15 residues. The V gene end was trimmed by 4 bases and the J gene end by 5 bases; junction bases not matched to a gene: 9. CDR3 coding DNA: TGTGCCAGCAGCGTTACGGCTAGCGGGAGTCACGAGCAGTACTTC. This gives the protein CASSVTASGSHEQYF.

The chain uses TRBV5-1 and TRBJ2-7; TRBD1 or TRBD2 may be the D gene (5 bases each). V dropped 2 bases and J dropped 3 bases, with 6 bases sitting between them. CDR3 length equals 12 residues. Germline V gene sequence: CDR1 SGHRS, CDR2 YFSETQ. The CDR3 loop is CASSFGGYEQYF. In DNA form, the CDR3 reads TGCGCCAGCAGCTTTGGGGGCTACGAGCAGTACTTC.

The chain employs TRBV27 and TRBJ2-1; D gene ambiguous. Trimming left V 10 bases short and J 4 bases short, with 17 bases between. This CDR3 comprises 14 residues. Germline V CDR1 and CDR2: MNHEY, SMNVEV (reference sequence). CDR3 amino acids: CATSEQVGYNEQFF. CDR3 bases: TGTGCCACCTCCGAGCAGGTGGGGTACAATGAGCAGTTCTTC.

The chain joins TRBV27 to TRBJ1-4; D possibly corresponds to TRBD1 (5 bases). There are 15 residues in the CDR3. CDR1 and CDR2 (germline): MNHEY, SMNVEV (reference sequence). The V and J ends lost 5 bases and 0 bases respectively, with 10 bases between them. CDR3 in amino acids: CASSPVGATNEKLFF. In DNA, the CDR3 is TGTGCCAGCAGTCCCGTGGGGGCAACTAATGAAAAACTGTTTTTT.

The chain employs TRBV19 and TRBJ1-4; D might be TRBD1 (6 bases). The CDR3 is made up of 16 amino acids. The V end lost 2 bases, the J end lost 0 bases, and 10 bases lay between the germline ends. Per germline, CDR1 LNHDA and CDR2 SQIVND (reference sequence). CDR3 amino acids: CASSIKGVTTNEKLFF. The CDR3 DNA reads TGTGCCAGTAGTATAAAGGGGGTAACAACTAATGAAAAACTGTTTTTT. Full variable domain (rest looked up from reference TRBV19 and TRBJ1-4): DGGITQSPKYLFRKEGQNVTLSCEQNLNHDAMYWYRQDPGQGLRLIYYSQIVNDFQKGDIAEGYSVSREKKESFPLTVTSAQKNPTAFYLCASSIKGVTTNEKLFFGSGTQLSVL.

The rearrangement joins TRBV4-2 to TRBJ2-7, with D possibly matching TRBD2 (5 bases). V lost 0 bases, J lost 3 bases, and 15 bases lay in between. This CDR3 spans 16 amino acids. Germline V gene lookup returns CDR1 LGHNA and CDR2 YNFKEQ. This chain's CDR3 is CASSQDHGGENYEQYF. The CDR3 DNA reads TGTGCCAGCAGCCAAGATCACGGTGGGGAGAACTACGAGCAGTACTTC.

The genes are TRBV27 and TRBJ2-1; D is possibly TRBD1 (5 bases). Looked up from germline, CDR1 is MNHEY and CDR2 is SMNVEV (reference sequence). Deletions cut 6 bases from V and 5 bases from J, with 14 bases between. The CDR3 loop spans 14 amino acids. Here the CDR3 reads CASRVGMGHNEQFF. The CDR3 region has the DNA TGTGCCAGCAGGGTGGGGATGGGGCACAATGAGCAGTTCTTC.